The 30 T cell receptor beta chains given below trace back to one sample, sequenced in a study of cytomegalovirus exposure and HLA in healthy donors (dated by TCRdb to the late 2010s). The library was obtained by the immunoSEQ multiplex PCR assay. A mixture of 60 forward primers for TCR Vbeta segments and 13 reverse primers for TCR Jbeta segments was used in the multiplex PCR. What TCRdb holds here is the immuneACCESS table cut down to in-frame rearrangements. Part of the clones is not present; checked against another copy, under half of the missing clones reflect an unresolved V gene, and the others are unexplained. For this sample there are roughly 200,000 clones; just over 75% appear just once. 0.63% of the sample is in the top ten clones. Sequenced material: PBMCs. These receptors all come from a man aged 18-30 years in good health and CMV-seronegative.

The chain uses TRBV5-4 and TRBJ2-2, with TRBD1 matching over 9 bases. The ends lost 6 bases at V and 6 bases at J; junction bases unmatched: 9. The CDR3 consists of 15 residues. Per the germline V gene, CDR1 is SGHNT and CDR2 is YYREEE (reference sequence). CDR3 residues: CASTMTGTGPGELFF. The DNA of the CDR3 is TGTGCCAGCACCATGACCGGGACAGGGCCCGGGGAGCTGTTTTTT.

V gene TRBV5-1 combines with J gene TRBJ2-6; tentative D call: TRBD2 (6 bases). The CDR3 extends over 17 amino acids. The V gene lost 5 bases and the J gene lost 1 base, with 16 bases spanning the gap. In germline, CDR1 is SGHRS, CDR2 YFSETQ. The CDR3 sequence is CASSPGGTRSGANVLTF. CDR3 sequence (DNA): TGCGCCAGCAGTCCCGGGGGAACCCGGTCTGGGGCCAACGTCCTGACTTTC.

For this clone: One end of the junction is discordant with germline, which a read error may explain. V is TRBV19 and J is TRBJ2-6; D remains ambiguous. The CDR3 length is 16 residues. The germline V gene has CDR1 LNHDA and CDR2 SQIVND (reference sequence). DNA for the CDR3: TGTGCCAGTAGTCCCCGGCAGGTCTCTGAGGCCAACGTCCTGACTTTC. Translated, it gives CASSPRQVSEANVLTF.

The chain recombines TRBV2 with TRBJ2-7, with TRBD1 matching over 7 bases. Germline-derived CDR1 and CDR2 are SNHLY and FYNNEI. V gave up 7 bases and J gave up 3 bases; unmatched junction bases: 18. The CDR3 contains 17 residues. The CDR3 DNA sequence: TGTGCCAGCAATCCCACAGATTGGGGACAGCGAGACTACGAGCAGTACTTC. As protein: CASNPTDWGQRDYEQYF. Full variable domain (outside the CDR3, taken from reference TRBV2 and TRBJ2-7): EPEVTQTPSHQVTQMGQEVILRCVPISNHLYFYWYRQILGQKVEFLVSFYNNEISEKSEIFDDQFSVERPDGSNFTLKIRSTKLEDSAMYFCASNPTDWGQRDYEQYFGPGTRLTVT.

The chain is built from TRBV19 and TRBJ2-1; a possible D gene is TRBD2 (5 bases). This CDR3 has 14 residues. V lost 1 base to trimming and J lost 8 bases, with 12 bases between them. From germline, CDR1 is LNHDA and CDR2 SQIVND (reference sequence). CDR3 region: CASSIALAVDEQFF. The DNA for the CDR3 is TGTGCCAGTAGTATAGCCCTAGCTGTAGATGAGCAGTTCTTC.

The rearrangement uses TRBV9 and TRBJ1-6; 7 bases align to TRBD1. This CDR3 region has 15 residues. The germline CDR1 and CDR2 sequences are SGDLS and YYNGEE. V lost 0 bases and J lost 9; bases outside the gene matches: 6. CDR3 nucleotides: TGTGCCAGCAGCGTAGCTGAGACAGGGACTTCACCCCTCCACTTT. Encoded protein: CASSVAETGTSPLHF.

The rearrangement links TRBV5-1 to TRBJ1-2, with a tentative D call TRBD1 (6 bases). The CDR3 sequence is 17 residues long. V was trimmed by 4 bases and J by 5 bases, leaving 24 bases between them. Germline V gene lookup returns CDR1 SGHRS and CDR2 YFSETQ. Here the CDR3 DNA reads TGCGCCAGCAGCCCGCCCTCCGGGACACCCCCAACATATGGCTACACCTTC. It is translated as CASSPPSGTPPTYGYTF.

The rearrangement joins TRBV7-3 to TRBJ2-6, with D maybe TRBD2 (6 bases). The germline CDR1 and CDR2 sequences are SGHTA and FQGTGA. This CDR3 contains 16 residues. V shed 5 bases and J shed 0 bases, with 11 bases lying between them. For the CDR3, the DNA is TGTGCCAGCAGCCCCACCGGGGGCTCTGGGGCCAACGTCCTGACTTTC. Protein sequence: CASSPTGGSGANVLTF.

J is TRBJ1-3 and V is TRBV6-5; D ambiguous. This CDR3 region has 13 residues. Trimming cost V 9 bases and J 2 bases, with 11 bases left between them. Germline-derived CDR1 and CDR2 are MNHEY and SVGAGI. The CDR3 sequence: CASRVVAGNTIYF. CDR3 sequence (DNA): TGTGCCAGTCGAGTAGTAGCTGGAAACACCATATATTTT.

The rearrangement links TRBV7-6 to TRBJ2-3; D possibly corresponds to TRBD1 (5 bases). Germline V gene lookup returns CDR1 SGHVS and CDR2 FNYEAQ. This CDR3 spans 15 amino acids. Trimming pared 2 bases from V and 2 bases from J, leaving 11 bases between. The CDR3 nucleotides read TGTGCCAGCAGCTTACAGGGTTTTTACACAGATACGCAGTATTTT. Protein: CASSLQGFYTDTQYF.

This clone has only one observation. The chain recombines TRBV28 with TRBJ2-7, with 11 nucleotides matching TRBD1. The ends lost 10 bases at V and 4 bases at J; junction bases unmatched: 9. The germline gives CDR1 MDHEN, CDR2 SYDVKM. The CDR3 is made up of 14 amino acids. CDR3 sequence reads: CATGGDRGIYEQYF. In nucleotides, the CDR3 is TGTGCCACCGGGGGGGACAGGGGGATATACGAGCAGTACTTC.

The rearrangement joins TRBV5-6 to TRBJ2-1; D is uncertain. The CDR3 is 11 amino acids. Germline CDR1 SGHDT, CDR2 YYEEEE. V was shortened by 1 base and J by 12 bases, with 8 bases between the two germline ends. Here the CDR3 DNA reads TGTGCCAGCAGCTTGCACTCGCGGCAGTTCTTC. It yields the protein CASSLHSRQFF.

The V gene is TRBV5-6, the J gene TRBJ2-1; D call uncertain. The CDR3 is made up of 11 amino acids. V dropped 2 bases and J dropped 11 bases, with 8 bases sitting between them. The germline V gene encodes CDR1 SGHDT and CDR2 YYEEEE. CDR3 DNA sequence: TGTGCCAGCAGCTTCGAGGTGAAGCAGTTCTTC. As protein: CASSFEVKQFF.

This sequence joins TRBV15 and TRBJ2-5; D is perhaps TRBD2 (5 bases). The CDR3 is made up of 15 amino acids. Germline V CDR1 and CDR2: LNHNV, YYDKDF (reference sequence). V lost 0 bases and J 1 base, leaving 9 bases between the germline ends. For the CDR3, the DNA is TGTGCCACCAGCAGAGATGCAAGCGGCCAAGAGACCCAGTACTTC. Translated, it gives CATSRDASGQETQYF.

The J gene is TRBJ2-7, the V gene TRBV29-1; D ambiguous. CDR1 is SQVTM and CDR2 is ANQGSEA in the germline V gene. With 0 bases removed from V and 0 bases from J, the gap between germline ends came to 12 bases. The CDR3 is 15 residues long. CDR3 bases: TGCAGCGTTGAAGATCCTGGCGGTAGCTCCTACGAGCAGTACTTC. Amino acid sequence: CSVEDPGGSSYEQYF.

The table lists this clone with a count of one. The CDR3 DNA reads as TGTGCCAGCAGTGTGAGGGTGGGTAGCAATCAGCCCCAGCATTTT. Translated, it gives CASSVRVGSNQPQHF. The chain is built from TRBV6-1 and TRBJ1-5; no definite D call. Germline lookup yields CDR1 MNHNS and CDR2 SASEGT. V was pared by 4 bases and J by 0 bases, with 10 bases between. The CDR3 totals 15 residues.

The CDR3 nucleotides read TGTGCCAGCAGTTACGGCGGCTCCTACGAGCAGTACTTC. It translates to CASSYGGSYEQYF. The chain couples TRBV6-6 to TRBJ2-7; no clear D gene. Germline V gives CDR1 MNHNY, CDR2 SVGAGI (reference sequence). This CDR3 has 13 residues. Trimming removed 2 bases from V and 0 bases from J, with 5 bases in between.

The CDR3 loop reads CASSPGGSGDTQYF. In DNA, the CDR3 is TGTGCCAGCAGCCCAGGGGGCTCAGGAGATACGCAGTATTTT. V is TRBV9 and J is TRBJ2-3; 8 bases are a match to TRBD1. The CDR3 length is 14 residues. The germline V gene encodes CDR1 SGDLS and CDR2 YYNGEE. V trimming: 4 bases; J trimming: 5 bases; junction bases outside the gene matches: 6.

The V call is TRBV2, the J call TRBJ1-4, with 8 bases fitting TRBD1. Germline assignment: CDR1 SNHLY and CDR2 FYNNEI. Trimming took 7 bases from V and 7 from J; bases not matched to a gene: 11. This CDR3 has 15 residues. The DNA of the CDR3 is TGTGCCAGCACCAAATCCACAGGGGGGAGTGAAAAACTGTTTTTT. Amino acid sequence: CASTKSTGGSEKLFF.

This clone was seen a handful of times. The genes are TRBV30 and TRBJ1-2; D call uncertain. V lost 4 bases and J lost 4, with 16 bases in between. CDR3 length: 14 amino acids. Germline V lookup: CDR1 GTSNPN, CDR2 SVGIG (reference sequence). The CDR3 spells CAWIGGSFSYGYTF. The CDR3 nucleotides are TGTGCCTGGATTGGCGGCAGCTTTTCCTATGGCTACACCTTC.

The sample holds a few counts of this clone. The chain links TRBV6-6 to TRBJ1-2; TRBD1 matches at 8 bases. CDR1 is MNHNY and CDR2 is SVGAGI in the germline V gene (reference sequence). Trimming took 2 bases from V and 7 from J; bases not matched to a gene: 12. This CDR3 contains 16 residues. CDR3 sequence reads: CASSYEWSGTGCGYTF. Here the CDR3 DNA reads TGTGCCAGCAGTTACGAGTGGTCCGGGACAGGTTGTGGCTACACCTTC.

The chain links TRBV9 to TRBJ2-1, with D possibly being TRBD2 (5 bases). CDR3 length equals 16 residues. Per the germline V gene, CDR1 is SGDLS and CDR2 is YYNGEE. Trimming cost V 5 bases and J 6 bases, with 21 bases left between them. The CDR3 region has the DNA TGTGCCAGCAGAGGAGCCGGAAAGGTAGCGCTCAATGAGCAGTTCTTC. This sequence encodes CASRGAGKVALNEQFF. The variable domain in full, with the rest retrieved from reference TRBV9 and TRBJ2-1, is DSGVTQTPKHLITATGQRVTLRCSPRSGDLSVYWYQQSLDQGLQFLIQYYNGEERAKGNILERFSAQQFPDLHSELNLSSLELGDSALYFCASRGAGKVALNEQFFGPGTRLTVL.

The J gene is TRBJ1-1, the V gene TRBV7-6; D not resolved. The CDR3 has 15 amino acids. The germline V gene has CDR1 SGHVS and CDR2 FNYEAQ. V lost 5 bases to trimming and J lost 0 bases, with 13 bases between them. The DNA for the CDR3 is TGTGCCAGCAGCATCGACACGCGCATGAACACTGAAGCTTTCTTT. Its protein product is CASSIDTRMNTEAFF.

The chain recombines TRBV6-1 with TRBJ2-5; the D gene is possibly TRBD2 (5 bases). V lost 6 bases, J lost 1 base, and 9 bases lay in between. This CDR3 has 13 amino acids. In germline, CDR1 is MNHNS, CDR2 SASEGT. DNA of the CDR3: TGTGCCAGCAGCCAGAGGGTCCAAGAGACCCAGTACTTC. It translates to CASSQRVQETQYF.

This clone showed up just a few times. The chain carries TRBV19 and TRBJ1-4; D uncertain. The CDR3 has 14 amino acids. Germline V gene lookup returns CDR1 LNHDA and CDR2 SQIVND (reference sequence). Trimming took 4 bases from V and 0 from J, leaving 6 bases between them. In nucleotides, the CDR3 is TGTGCCAGTAGTAGGGGAGCAACTAATGAAAAACTGTTTTTT. Its translation is CASSRGATNEKLFF.

The CDR3 nucleotides are TGTGCCAGCAGATCACAGGGAGGGCTTGGTGAAGCTTTCTTT. It specifies CASRSQGGLGEAFF. The chain combines TRBV7-9 with TRBJ1-1, with D possibly being TRBD1 (6 bases). CDR1 and CDR2 from the germline V gene are SEHNR and FQNEAQ (reference sequence). V was shortened by 6 bases and J by 7 bases, with 18 bases between the two germline ends. The CDR3 runs to 14 residues.

The V and J genes are TRBV7-9 and TRBJ2-3, with TRBD2 as a possible D gene (6 bases). Between the trimmed V and J ends, which lost 5 bases and 3 bases, there was a span of 15 bases. Per germline, CDR1 SEHNR and CDR2 FQNEAQ (reference sequence). The CDR3 extends over 15 amino acids. The CDR3 is CASSLTSGRTDTQYF. Here the CDR3 DNA reads TGTGCCAGCAGCCTCACGAGTGGGAGGACAGATACGCAGTATTTT.

The chain is built from TRBV6-4 and TRBJ2-3; 10 positions agree with TRBD2. From germline, CDR1 is MRHNA and CDR2 SNTAGT. The CDR3 is made up of 18 amino acids. Unmatched junction bases numbered 12, after V lost 6 bases and J lost 0 bases. The DNA for the CDR3 is TGTGCCAGCAGCCCTGGACTAGCGGTACACACTAGCACAGATACGCAGTATTTT. Translating gives CASSPGLAVHTSTDTQYF.

The chain has TRBV28 and TRBJ2-5; 7 nucleotides align to TRBD1. This CDR3 is built from 13 residues. The germline V gene encodes CDR1 MDHEN and CDR2 SYDVKM. J gave up 3 bases and V 8 bases, and 6 bases lay outside the gene matches. CDR3 amino acids: CASRQGREETQYF. CDR3 coding DNA: TGTGCCAGCCGACAGGGTAGGGAAGAGACCCAGTACTTC. The full variable domain, rest sourced from reference TRBV28 and TRBJ2-5, is DVKVTQSSRYLVKRTGEKVFLECVQDMDHENMFWYRQDPGLGLRLIYFSYDVKMKEKGDIPEGYSVSREKKERFSLILESASTNQTSMYLCASRQGREETQYFGPGTRLLVL.

CDR3 sequence (DNA): TGTGCCAGTAGTATGACAGGGGGCAATCAGCCCCAGCATTTT. Its protein is CASSMTGGNQPQHF. J is TRBJ1-5 and V is TRBV19; 8 positions agree with TRBD1. This CDR3 contains 14 residues. CDR1 LNHDA and CDR2 SQIVND come from the germline V gene (reference sequence). J lost 2 bases, V lost 3 bases, and 0 bases had no gene match.